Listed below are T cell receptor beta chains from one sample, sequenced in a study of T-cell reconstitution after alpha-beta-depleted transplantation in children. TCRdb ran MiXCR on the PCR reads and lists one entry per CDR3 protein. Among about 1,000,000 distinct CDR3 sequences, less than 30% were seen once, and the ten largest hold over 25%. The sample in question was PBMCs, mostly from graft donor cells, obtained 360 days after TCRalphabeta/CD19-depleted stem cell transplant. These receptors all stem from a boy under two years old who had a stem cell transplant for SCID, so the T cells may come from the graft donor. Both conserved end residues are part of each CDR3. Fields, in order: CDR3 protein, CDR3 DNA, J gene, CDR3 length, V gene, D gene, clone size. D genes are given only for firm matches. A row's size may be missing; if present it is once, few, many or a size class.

CASLKTGGSIEQYF TGCGCCAGCTTGAAAACAGGGGGTTCTATTGAGCAGTACTTC TRBJ2-7 14 TRBV5-1 TRBD1 NA
CASSSLLWAGGHGELFF TGTGCCAGCAGTTCACTTCTATGGGCAGGGGGGCACGGGGAGCTGTTTTTT TRBJ2-2 17 TRBV6-5 NA few
CASSPTGEPNEKLFF TGTGCCAGCAGTCCGACAGGGGAACCTAATGAAAAACTGTTTTTT TRBJ1-4 15 TRBV12-3/TRBV12-4 TRBD1 NA
CASSYYNLGEQYF TGTGCCAGCAGTTACTACAACCTAGGCGAGCAGTACTTC TRBJ2-7 13 TRBV6-6 NA few
CSARDLSGHSPLEKLFF TGCAGTGCTAGAGACTTGAGCGGACATAGCCCGCTCGAAAAACTGTTTTTT TRBJ1-4 17 TRBV20-1 NA NA
CASSGYWGVDNEQFF TGTGCCAGCAGTGGGTATTGGGGCGTGGACAATGAGCAGTTCTTC TRBJ2-1 15 TRBV2 NA few
CASSLDTVDNQPQHF TGTGCCAGCAGCTTGGATACAGTAGACAATCAGCCCCAGCATTTT TRBJ1-5 15 TRBV7-9 NA NA
CASSQDITYDSNQPQHF TGCGCCAGCAGCCAAGATATTACTTACGATAGCAATCAGCCCCAGCATTTT TRBJ1-5 17 TRBV4-1 NA few
CSATVESWYGYTF TGCAGTGCTACGGTAGAGAGTTGGTATGGCTACACCTTC TRBJ1-2 13 TRBV20-1 NA NA
CASSSARDFISYEQYF TGTGCCAGCAGTTCGGCGAGGGACTTCATCTCCTACGAGCAGTACTTC TRBJ2-7 16 TRBV6-5 NA few
CASSTRSAGRTSSNEQFF TGTGCCAGCAGCACCAGGTCCGCGGGGAGGACAAGTTCAAATGAGCAGTTCTTC TRBJ2-1 18 TRBV7-9 NA NA
CASSQLRATRGGRQETQYF TGCGCCAGCAGCCAATTACGCGCGACGAGGGGGGGAAGACAAGAGACCCAGTACTTC TRBJ2-5 19 TRBV4-1 NA NA
CASSLRTSGYYNEQFF TGTGCCAGCAGCTTACGGACTAGCGGGTACTACAATGAGCAGTTCTTC TRBJ2-1 16 TRBV7-2 TRBD2 NA
CASSFPPSARGTGELFF TGTGCCAGCAGTTTCCCGCCCTCAGCCCGGGGCACCGGGGAGCTGTTTTTT TRBJ2-2 17 TRBV12-3/TRBV12-4 NA NA
CASSQPGLPPEQYF TGTGCCAGCAGTCAACCGGGACTGCCTCCCGAGCAGTACTTC TRBJ2-7 14 TRBV28 NA few
CASSLDNTGLGKLFF TGCGCCAGCAGCTTGGACAACACAGGGCTCGGAAAACTGTTTTTT TRBJ1-4 15 TRBV5-1 NA few
CSARGQKERGNTEAFF TGCAGTGCTAGAGGTCAAAAGGAAAGGGGGAACACTGAAGCTTTCTTT TRBJ1-1 16 TRBV20-1 NA few
CSAPTRGRPPTEAFF TGCAGTGCTCCAACTCGGGGCAGGCCGCCTACTGAAGCTTTCTTT TRBJ1-1 15 TRBV20-1 NA NA
CATMRGVNTEAFF TGTGCCACCATGCGGGGCGTGAACACTGAAGCTTTCTTT TRBJ1-1 13 TRBV24-1 NA NA
CASSLVGLDGYTF TGCGCCAGCAGCTTGGTAGGTTTGGACGGCTACACCTTC TRBJ1-2 13 TRBV5-1 NA NA
CASSLRVGFYTF TGTGCCAGCAGCCTGCGAGTTGGGTTTTACACCTTC TRBJ1-2 12 TRBV7-3 NA few
CASSSYRVGLSSLHF TGTGCCAGCAGCTCCTACAGGGTAGGGCTATCGTCCCTCCACTTT TRBJ1-6 15 TRBV7-6 NA NA
CASSLGRTRLSGNTIYF TGTGCCAGCAGCTTGGGCAGAACTCGCCTCTCTGGAAACACCATATATTTT TRBJ1-3 17 TRBV7-2 NA NA
CASSQESGGNGYTF TGCGCCAGCAGCCAAGAAAGCGGGGGTAATGGCTACACCTTC TRBJ1-2 14 TRBV4-1 NA NA
CASGLRAGPPQETQYF TGTGCTAGTGGTTTGAGGGCAGGGCCCCCGCAAGAGACCCAGTACTTC TRBJ2-5 16 TRBV12-5 NA NA
CASSERWTNEQFF TGTGCCAGCAGTGAAAGGTGGACCAATGAGCAGTTCTTC TRBJ2-1 13 TRBV2 NA few
CASRSFSGANVLTF TGTGCCAGCAGGAGTTTTTCTGGGGCCAACGTCCTGACTTTC TRBJ2-6 14 TRBV6-1 NA few
CASSPQSGVRDTGELFF TGTGCCAGCAGCCCCCAGAGCGGGGTCCGGGACACCGGGGAGCTGTTTTTT TRBJ2-2 17 TRBV3-1 TRBD2 NA
CASIGQGSNTEAFF TGCGCCAGCATCGGACAGGGCTCGAACACTGAAGCTTTCTTT TRBJ1-1 14 TRBV10-2 TRBD1 few
CASSQVGSTGELFF TGCGCCAGCAGCCAAGTCGGTTCCACCGGGGAGCTGTTTTTT TRBJ2-2 14 TRBV4-1 NA many
CSAVLGEGQPQHF TGCAGTGCCGTGCTAGGCGAAGGTCAGCCCCAGCATTTT TRBJ1-5 13 TRBV20-1 NA few
CASSSHGTSGDPEQYF TGTGCCAGCAGCTCCCATGGGACTAGCGGGGACCCCGAGCAGTACTTC TRBJ2-7 16 TRBV9 TRBD2 few
CASHGTFTEAFF TGTGCCAGCCATGGGACTTTCACTGAAGCTTTCTTT TRBJ1-1 12 TRBV7-7 NA NA
CASSYSIGPGSPANTGELFF TGTGCCAGCAGTTACTCGATCGGCCCAGGTAGTCCGGCGAACACCGGGGAGCTGTTTTTT TRBJ2-2 20 TRBV6-2/TRBV6-3 NA NA
CSARTTGIRTEAFF TGCAGTGCTAGAACGACAGGTATTCGGACTGAAGCTTTCTTT TRBJ1-1 14 TRBV20-1 NA NA
CASSLDRPPITQYF TGTGCCAGCAGCTTGGACCGACCGCCTATCACGCAGTATTTT TRBJ2-3 14 TRBV5-5 NA few
CASSLDSGTSGYEQYF TGTGCCAGCAGTTTAGATTCCGGGACTAGCGGCTACGAGCAGTACTTC TRBJ2-7 16 TRBV12-3/TRBV12-4 TRBD2 few
CASRREPLYEQYF TGTGCCAGCAGGCGGGAGCCCCTCTACGAGCAGTACTTC TRBJ2-7 13 TRBV2 TRBD2 few
CASSYLQGNTEAFF TGCGCCAGCAGCTACCTACAGGGGAACACTGAAGCTTTCTTT TRBJ1-1 14 TRBV5-1 NA few
CASSLYTGMETQYF TGTGCCAGCAGCCTCTACACGGGGATGGAGACCCAGTACTTC TRBJ2-5 14 TRBV3-1 NA NA
CASRSGSAAPGNTIYF TGTGCCAGCAGGTCGGGATCGGCGGCACCGGGAAACACCATATATTTT TRBJ1-3 16 TRBV27 NA NA
CASSTYREQYF TGTGCCAGCAGCACCTACAGAGAGCAGTACTTC TRBJ2-7 11 TRBV7-9 NA few
CASSQELLGELFF TGCGCCAGCAGCCAAGAGTTACTCGGGGAGCTGTTTTTT TRBJ2-2 13 TRBV4-3 NA few
CASSPTRLAWNEQFF TGCGCCAGCAGCCCTACCCGACTAGCGTGGAATGAGCAGTTCTTC TRBJ2-1 15 TRBV4-3 TRBD2 NA
CATRQFYGYTF TGTGCCACCCGACAGTTTTATGGCTACACCTTC TRBJ1-2 11 TRBV10-3 NA NA
CASSVMEGNEQFF TGTGCCAGCAGCGTAATGGAGGGCAATGAGCAGTTCTTC TRBJ2-1 13 TRBV9 NA few
CASSWRQGIGTDTQYF TGTGCCAGCAGCTGGAGACAGGGGATAGGAACAGATACGCAGTATTTT TRBJ2-3 16 TRBV12-3/TRBV12-4 TRBD1 NA
CASSPAGTVYGYTF TGTGCCAGCAGCCCGGCCGGGACGGTCTATGGCTACACCTTC TRBJ1-2 14 TRBV5-6 NA NA
CSARGMGANQGMNTEAFF TGCAGTGCTAGAGGCATGGGCGCTAACCAGGGAATGAACACTGAAGCTTTCTTT TRBJ1-1 18 TRBV20-1 NA few